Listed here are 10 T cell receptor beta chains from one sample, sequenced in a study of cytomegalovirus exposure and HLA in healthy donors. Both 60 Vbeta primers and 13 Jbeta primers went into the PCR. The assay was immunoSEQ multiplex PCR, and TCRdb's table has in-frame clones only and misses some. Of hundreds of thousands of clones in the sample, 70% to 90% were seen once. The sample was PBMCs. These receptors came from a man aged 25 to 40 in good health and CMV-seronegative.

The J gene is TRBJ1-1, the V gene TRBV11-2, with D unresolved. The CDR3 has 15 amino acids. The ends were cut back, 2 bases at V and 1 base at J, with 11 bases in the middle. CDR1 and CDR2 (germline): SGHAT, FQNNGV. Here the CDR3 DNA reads TGTGCCAGCAGCTTACAGGTGGTGACGAACACTGAAGCTTTCTTT. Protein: CASSLQVVTNTEAFF.

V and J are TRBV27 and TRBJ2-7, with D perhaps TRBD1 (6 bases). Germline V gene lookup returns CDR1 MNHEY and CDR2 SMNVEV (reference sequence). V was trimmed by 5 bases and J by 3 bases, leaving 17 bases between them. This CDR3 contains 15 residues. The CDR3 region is CASSNTGCGDYEQYF. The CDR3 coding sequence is TGTGCCAGCAGTAACACAGGGTGTGGGGACTACGAGCAGTACTTC.

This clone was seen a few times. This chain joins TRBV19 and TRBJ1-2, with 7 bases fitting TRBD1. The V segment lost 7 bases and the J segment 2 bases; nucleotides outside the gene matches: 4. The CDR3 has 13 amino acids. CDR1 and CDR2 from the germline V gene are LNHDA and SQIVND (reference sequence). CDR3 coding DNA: TGTGCCAGTACTACAGGGGCAAACTATGGCTACACCTTC. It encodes CASTTGANYGYTF.

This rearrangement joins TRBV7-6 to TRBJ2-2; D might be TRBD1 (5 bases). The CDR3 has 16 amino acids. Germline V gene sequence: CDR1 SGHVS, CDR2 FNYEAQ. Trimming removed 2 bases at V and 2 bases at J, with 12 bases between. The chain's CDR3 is CASSLTRQLNTGELFF. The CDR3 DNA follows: TGTGCCAGCAGCTTAACGAGACAGCTTAACACCGGGGAGCTGTTTTTT.

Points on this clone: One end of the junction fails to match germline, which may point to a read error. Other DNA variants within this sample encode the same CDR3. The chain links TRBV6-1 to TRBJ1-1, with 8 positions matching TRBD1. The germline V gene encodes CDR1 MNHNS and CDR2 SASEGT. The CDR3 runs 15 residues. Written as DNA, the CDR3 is TGTGCCAGCAGTAGCCGGACAGGGACCGACACTGAGGCTTTCTTT. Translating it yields CASSSRTGTDTEAFF.

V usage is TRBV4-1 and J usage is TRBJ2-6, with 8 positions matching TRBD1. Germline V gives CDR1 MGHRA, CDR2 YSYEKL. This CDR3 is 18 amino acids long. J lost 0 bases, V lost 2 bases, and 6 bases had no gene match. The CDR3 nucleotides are TGCGCCAGCAGCCAACTACCGGGACAGGCCTCTGGGGCCAACGTCCTGACTTTC. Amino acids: CASSQLPGQASGANVLTF.

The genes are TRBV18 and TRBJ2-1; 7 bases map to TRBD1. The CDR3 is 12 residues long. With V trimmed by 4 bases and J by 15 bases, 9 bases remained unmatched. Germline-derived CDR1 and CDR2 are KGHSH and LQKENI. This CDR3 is CASSQKGGGLFF. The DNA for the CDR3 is TGTGCCAGCTCACAGAAAGGGGGCGGCCTGTTCTTC.

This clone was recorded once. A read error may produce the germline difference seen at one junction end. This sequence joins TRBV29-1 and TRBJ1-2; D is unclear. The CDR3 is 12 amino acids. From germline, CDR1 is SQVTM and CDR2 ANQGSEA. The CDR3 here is CSAGISEATMAF. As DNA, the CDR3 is TGCAGCGCCGGAATCTCGGAGGCCACAATGGCCTTC.

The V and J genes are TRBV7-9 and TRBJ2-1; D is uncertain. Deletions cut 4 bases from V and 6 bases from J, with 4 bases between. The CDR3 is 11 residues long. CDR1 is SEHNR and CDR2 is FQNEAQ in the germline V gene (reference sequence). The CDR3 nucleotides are TGTGCCAGCAGCTCGTTCAATGAGCAGTTCTTC. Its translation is CASSSFNEQFF.

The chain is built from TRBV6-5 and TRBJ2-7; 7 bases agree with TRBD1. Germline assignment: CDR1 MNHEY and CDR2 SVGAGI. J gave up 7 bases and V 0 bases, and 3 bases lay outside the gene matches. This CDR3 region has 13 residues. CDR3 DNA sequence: TGTGCCAGCAGTTACTCCACAGGGGAAGAGCAGTACTTC. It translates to CASSYSTGEEQYF.